These T cell receptor beta chains were read from a single sample in a study of T cell repertoires in cytomegalovirus infection. Antigens of these TCRs are unknown. TCRdb recomputed calls from the reads with MiXCR, one row per CDR3 protein. The sample gives approximately 500,000 distinct CDR3 sequences, roughly a third of which show up once; about a sixth is in the top ten. This specimen consisted of cultured PBMCs, obtained from culture after CMV antigen stimulation. The receptor source for this set is a human donor in good health (CMV status not recorded). Some clones in this sample may be carry-over from other donors' samples. Each CDR3 is given with its conserved first and last residue. D genes are given only for firm matches. Not every row has a clone size; where given, it reads once, few, many or a size class.

TRBD1 | many | TRBJ1-1 | TRBV7-2 | 14 | TGTGCCAGCAGCTTCCCGACAGGGCGGACTGAAGCTTTCTTT | CASSFPTGRTEAFF
NA | NA | TRBJ1-5 | TRBV6-2/TRBV6-3 | 16 | TGTGCCAGCAGTCTCGTGGACGGGGGTCACAATCAGCCCCAGCATTTT | CASSLVDGGHNQPQHF
TRBD2 | NA | TRBJ2-3 | TRBV11-2 | 19 | TGTGCCAGCAGCTTAGTAGGAGGTGGACTAGCGGGATCCACAGATACGCAGTATTTT | CASSLVGGGLAGSTDTQYF
NA | many | TRBJ2-5 | TRBV7-2 | 15 | TGTGCCAGCAGTTTCTTGACTAGACGTCAAGAGACCCAGTACTTC | CASSFLTRRQETQYF
TRBD2 | many | TRBJ2-1 | TRBV6-2/TRBV6-3 | 14 | TGTGCCAGCAGTAAAGCGGGAGGGGTTAGTGAGCAGTTCTTC | CASSKAGGVSEQFF
TRBD2 | NA | TRBJ2-1 | TRBV6-2/TRBV6-3 | 16 | TGTGCCAGCAGTTACGAGACTAGCGGGAGCTACAATGAGCAGTTCTTC | CASSYETSGSYNEQFF
NA | NA | TRBJ1-5 | TRBV6-5 | 17 | TGTGCCAGCAGTCCACGTCCTGGGGGAGTGAGCAATCAGCCCCAGCATTTT | CASSPRPGGVSNQPQHF
NA | NA | TRBJ2-2 | TRBV19 | 14 | TGTGCCAGTAAAGCGTCCGGGATGGCCGGGGAGCTGTTTTTT | CASKASGMAGELFF
NA | NA | TRBJ1-4 | TRBV7-2 | 16 | TGTGCCAGCAGCCCATCCAAAGTTGGTTCTAATGAAAAACTGTTTTTT | CASSPSKVGSNEKLFF
NA | NA | TRBJ1-1 | TRBV20-1 | 14 | TGCAGTGCTAGAGACCCTCGGGGGGGCTCTGAAGCTTTCTTT | CSARDPRGGSEAFF
NA | many | TRBJ1-2 | TRBV11-2 | 14 | TGTGCCAGCAGCTTCGACGCCGGGAGCAATGGCTACACCTTC | CASSFDAGSNGYTF
TRBD1 | NA | TRBJ2-1 | TRBV6-1 | 15 | TGTGCCAGCAGGACAGGGGGAAGCACCTACAATGAGCAGTTCTTC | CASRTGGSTYNEQFF
TRBD1 | NA | TRBJ1-4 | TRBV11-2 | 15 | TGTGCCAGCAGCCCCCGGACAGGGGGTGATGAAAAACTGTTTTTT | CASSPRTGGDEKLFF
TRBD1 | few | TRBJ1-5 | TRBV12-3/TRBV12-4 | 16 | TGTGCCAGCAGTTCTAGGCCGGGACAGGGAAGTCAGCCCCAGCATTTT | CASSSRPGQGSQPQHF
NA | NA | TRBJ1-1 | TRBV7-2 | 12 | TGTGCCAGCAGCTCAACAGGGTCTATGGCTTTCTTT | CASSSTGSMAFF
NA | NA | TRBJ2-1 | TRBV11-2 | 16 | TGTGCCAGCAGCTTAGAGTTCTCCAGCTCCTACAATGAGCAGTTCTTC | CASSLEFSSSYNEQFF
TRBD1 | few | TRBJ1-1 | TRBV24-1 | 13 | TGTGCCACCCGGGACAGAACAAACACTGAAGCTTTCTTT | CATRDRTNTEAFF
TRBD2 | NA | TRBJ2-1 | TRBV20-1 | 19 | TGCAGTGCTAGAGATGATGTGACTAGCGGGCCCAGATCCTACAATGAGCAGTTCTTC | CSARDDVTSGPRSYNEQFF
TRBD2 | few | TRBJ2-2 | TRBV12-3/TRBV12-4 | 15 | TGTGCCAGCAGTCCCAGTAGCGGGGCCACCGGGGAGCTGTTTTTT | CASSPSSGATGELFF
TRBD2 | few | TRBJ2-7 | TRBV27 | 18 | TGTGCCATCAAGGTTCCGTTGTCGGGCGGGAGGGGAGCCTACGAGCAGTACTTC | CAIKVPLSGGRGAYEQYF
TRBD1 | NA | TRBJ2-7 | TRBV28 | 14 | TGTGCCAGCAGCCAGGGGGTAATCTCCTACGAGCAGTACTTC | CASSQGVISYEQYF
NA | NA | TRBJ1-4 | TRBV7-2 | 13 | TGTGCCAGCAGCCGAGCGCTAGATGAAAAACTGTTTTTT | CASSRALDEKLFF
TRBD1 | many | TRBJ2-3 | TRBV7-8 | 16 | TGTGCCAGCAGCCTAGACCGGGACAGGAGCACAGATACGCAGTATTTT | CASSLDRDRSTDTQYF
TRBD1 | once | TRBJ1-5 | TRBV15 | 16 | TGTGCCACCAGCAGGGGGGACAGGTCTTCAAGGGAGCCCCAGCATTTT | CATSRGDRSSREPQHF
NA | NA | TRBJ1-1 | TRBV11-3 | 15 | TGTGCCAGCAGCTCACCCTGGGGTTTAGGGACTGAAGCTTTCTTT | CASSSPWGLGTEAFF
NA | NA | TRBJ1-5 | TRBV2 | 15 | TGTGCCAGCAGGCCACAGCATTTAGGGGATCAGCCCCAGCATTTT | CASRPQHLGDQPQHF